The 29 T cell receptor beta chains below were found in one sample sequenced in a study of blood T cells in healthy people across ages. Primers used in a second PCR of roughly 6 to 11 cycles were a sample-barcoded 5' primer and a J-beta primer mix. TCRdb recomputed calls from the 5' RACE reads with MiXCR, one row per CDR3 protein. Of 700,000 or so distinct CDR3 sequences in the sample, around 41% are singletons; the top ten hold about 30%. The material sequenced was blood. The receptor set was obtained from a man older than 75 in good health.

The chain links TRBV7-8 to TRBJ2-1, with D possibly being TRBD1 or TRBD2 (5 bases each). TRBJ2-7 explains the end of the DNA better; the J call may be wrong. The CDR3 totals 18 residues. Germline-derived CDR1 and CDR2 are SGHVS and FQNEAQ. The CDR3 bases are TGTGCCAGCAGCTTAGAGTCTGGGGCTGAGCGGACTCACAATGAGCAGTACTTC. This gives the protein CASSLESGAERTHNEQYF.

This clonotype turned up a few times. The chain combines TRBV5-1 with TRBJ1-2; D possibly corresponds to TRBD1 (6 bases). Trimming took 5 bases from V and 4 from J, leaving 18 bases between them. Germline CDR1 SGHRS, CDR2 YFSETQ. The CDR3 is 15 residues long. The CDR3 sequence is CASRPSGGGSYGYTF. CDR3 DNA sequence: TGCGCCAGCAGGCCCTCGGGGGGCGGGAGCTATGGCTACACCTTC.

This clonotype was counted between two and nine times. In DNA form, the CDR3 reads TGTGCCAGCAGCTTAGTTGGCGGGAGCGAAGATGAGCAGTTCTTC. Its translation is CASSLVGGSEDEQFF. J is TRBJ2-1 and V is TRBV11-2; 7 bases fit TRBD2. The CDR3 consists of 15 residues. In germline, CDR1 is SGHAT, CDR2 FQNNGV. V shed 1 base and J 8 bases; nucleotides not matched to a gene: 8.

A few counts support this clonotype. V is TRBV27 and J is TRBJ1-2, with TRBD1 matching over 11 bases. CDR1 and CDR2 (germline): MNHEY, SMNVEV (reference sequence). The CDR3 is made up of 16 amino acids. The V and J ends lost 4 bases and 0 bases, in that order; junction bases with no gene match: 4. CDR3 bases: TGTGCCAGCAGTTACGGACAGGGGGCGACTAACTATGGCTACACCTTC. Translated, it gives CASSYGQGATNYGYTF.

The chain recombines TRBV5-1 with TRBJ2-7; 7 bases align to TRBD2. V gave up 3 bases and J gave up 3 bases; unmatched junction bases: 9. Per the germline V gene, CDR1 is SGHRS and CDR2 is YFSETQ. The CDR3 sequence is 15 residues long. The CDR3 sequence: CASSYSGTTYYEQYF. Here the CDR3 DNA reads TGCGCCAGCAGCTATTCCGGGACTACCTACTACGAGCAGTACTTC.

The chain couples TRBV29-1 to TRBJ1-2, with TRBD1 as a possible D gene (6 bases). Germline assignment: CDR1 SQVTM and CDR2 ANQGSEA. Deletions cut 1 base from V and 8 bases from J, with 17 bases between. This CDR3 has 14 amino acids. The CDR3 DNA is TGCAGCGTTGAAGGAGGGGAGGGGGAAAGCGGCTACACCTTC. Translated: CSVEGGEGESGYTF.

This clonotype was counted a few times. The CDR3 bases are TGTGCCAGCAGCCGAGACAGGGTGAAGACCTACGAGCAGTACTTC. Protein: CASSRDRVKTYEQYF. This sequence joins TRBV5-6 and TRBJ2-7; 7 nucleotides match TRBD1. Per the germline V gene, CDR1 is SGHDT and CDR2 is YYEEEE. V lost 4 bases and J lost 2; bases outside the gene matches: 9. CDR3 size: 15 residues. Supplemented by reference TRBV5-6 and TRBJ2-7, the full variable domain reads DAGVTQSPTHLIKTRGQQVTLRCSPKSGHDTVSWYQQALGQGPQFIFQYYEEEERQRGNFPDRFSGHQFPNYSSELNVNALLLGDSALYLCASSRDRVKTYEQYFGPGTRLTVT.

This clonotype was recorded a few times. The chain carries TRBV4-2 and TRBJ1-5, with D unresolved. The CDR3 covers 15 residues. CDR1 and CDR2 (germline): LGHNA, YNFKEQ. Trimming removed 0 bases from V and 7 bases from J, with 13 bases in between. As DNA, the CDR3 is TGTGCCAGCAGCCAAGAGCGGAGGGTCGGACAGCCCCAGCATTTT. Its translation: CASSQERRVGQPQHF.

This clonotype occurred a few times. The V and J genes are TRBV11-2 and TRBJ2-7, with D perhaps matching TRBD1 or TRBD2 (6 bases each). The CDR3 is 15 residues long. The V gene lost 2 bases and the J gene lost 6 bases, with 17 bases spanning the gap. Germline lookup yields CDR1 SGHAT and CDR2 FQNNGV. The CDR3 here is CASSLTGTGGGEQYF. The DNA of the CDR3 is TGTGCCAGCAGCTTAACGGGGACCGGGGGCGGCGAGCAGTACTTC.

This rearrangement joins TRBV5-1 to TRBJ2-7; possible D gene TRBD2, 5 bases. Trimming took off 1 base at V and 6 bases at J, with 17 bases between the two ends. The CDR3 runs 15 residues. From germline, CDR1 is SGHRS and CDR2 YFSETQ. The CDR3 nucleotides read TGCGCCAGCAGCTTGAAAGCCGGGATCCCCAGCGAGCAGTACTTC. Protein: CASSLKAGIPSEQYF.

The chain recombines TRBV20-1 with TRBJ2-3; 8 bases are shared with TRBD1. J gave up 5 bases and V 2 bases, and 9 bases lay outside the gene matches. Germline V gene sequence: CDR1 DFQATT, CDR2 SNEGSKA (reference sequence). The length of the CDR3 is 15 residues. The CDR3 nucleotides read TGCAGTGCTAGAAAACCGAAACAGGGGGAAGATACGCAGTATTTT. The encoded protein is CSARKPKQGEDTQYF.

The chain has TRBV9 and TRBJ2-5, with 10 bases that match TRBD1. TRBJ2-7 matches the DNA end more closely, so the J call is doubtful. Germline-derived CDR1 and CDR2 are SGDLS and YYNGEE. This CDR3 is 15 amino acids long. CDR3 bases: TGTGCCAGCAGCGTAGGTGGGGACAGGGGTAGCGAGCAGTACTTC. As protein: CASSVGGDRGSEQYF.

The J gene is TRBJ2-1, the V gene TRBV13; D is perhaps TRBD1 (5 bases). The better agreement between TRBJ2-7 and the DNA end casts doubt on the J call. CDR3 length equals 16 residues. CDR1 PRHDT and CDR2 FYEKMQ come from the germline V gene (reference sequence). For the CDR3, the DNA is TGTGCCAGCAGCTTAGGCCTAAGTCGACAGATCAATGAGCAGTACTTC. Residues: CASSLGLSRQINEQYF.

The chain has TRBV11-2 and TRBJ2-7; either TRBD1 or TRBD2 may fit D (5 bases each). The CDR3 is made up of 12 amino acids. From germline, CDR1 is SGHAT and CDR2 FQNNGV. The V end was cut by 5 bases, the J end by 7 bases, with 12 bases between. The CDR3 protein is CASSLGTNEQYF. CDR3 in DNA: TGTGCCAGCAGCCTCGGGACCAATGAGCAGTACTTC.

V gene TRBV10-1 combines with J gene TRBJ2-2, with D possibly matching TRBD2 (6 bases). Germline CDR1 and CDR2: WNHNN and SYGVQD (reference sequence). The CDR3 length is 12 residues. The V end lost 11 bases, the J end lost 4 bases, and 11 bases lay between the germline ends. The CDR3, as DNA: TGCGCCGGCGGGATGATCACCGGGGAGCTGTTTTTT. Its protein is CAGGMITGELFF.

The sample holds many counts of this clonotype. V gene TRBV6-6 combines with J gene TRBJ1-2; 8 positions match TRBD1. This CDR3 has 13 amino acids. V trimming: 8 bases; J trimming: 0 bases; junction bases outside the gene matches: 2. Looked up from germline, CDR1 is MNHNY and CDR2 is SVGAGI (reference sequence). The CDR3 protein is CASLQGANYGYTF. DNA of the CDR3: TGTGCCAGCCTACAGGGGGCTAACTATGGCTACACCTTC.

The DNA of the CDR3 is TGTGCCAGCTCACAACGAACGACAGGGTTCGACTCACCCCTCCACTTT. Translating it yields CASSQRTTGFDSPLHF. The chain joins TRBV18 to TRBJ1-6; 7 bases agree with TRBD1. V was pared by 4 bases and J by 10 bases, with 13 bases of the junction left unmatched. Germline V gives CDR1 KGHSH, CDR2 LQKENI. This CDR3 is 16 amino acids long.

The chain is built from TRBV9 and TRBJ1-4; TRBD1 is a possible D gene (5 bases). The V and J ends lost 4 bases and 1 base respectively, with 11 bases between them. CDR3 length: 15 amino acids. Germline V gene lookup returns CDR1 SGDLS and CDR2 YYNGEE. The CDR3 region has the DNA TGTGCCAGCAGCCCCCTGAGGGGAACTAATGAAAAACTGTTTTTT. This sequence encodes CASSPLRGTNEKLFF.

In its sample, this clonotype was seen a few times. This chain uses TRBV6-2 or TRBV6-3 with TRBJ2-7; D call uncertain. V lost 7 bases to trimming and J lost 7 bases, with 11 bases between them. Germline-derived CDR1 and CDR2 are MNHEY and SVGEGT. The CDR3 contains 11 residues. The CDR3, as DNA: TGTGCCAGCACGTCATTGGAAGAGCAGTACTTC. It yields the protein CASTSLEEQYF.

The chain combines TRBV5-1 with TRBJ1-1; 8 nucleotides agree with TRBD1. Germline CDR1 is SGHRS and CDR2 is YFSETQ. The CDR3 is 15 amino acids. The V and J ends lost 0 bases and 2 bases, in that order; junction bases with no gene match: 3. In nucleotides, the CDR3 is TGCGCCAGCAGCTTGGAAGGACAGGGTAACACTGAAGCTTTCTTT. The encoded protein is CASSLEGQGNTEAFF. The variable domain in full, with the rest retrieved from reference TRBV5-1 and TRBJ1-1, is KAGVTQTPRYLIKTRGQQVTLSCSPISGHRSVSWYQQTPGQGLQFLFEYFSETQRNKGNFPGRFSGRQFSNSRSEMNVSTLELGDSALYLCASSLEGQGNTEAFFGQGTRLTVV.

This clonotype was detected only once. The V call is TRBV7-2, the J call TRBJ2-7; 13 positions match TRBD2. Germline V gene sequence: CDR1 SGHTA, CDR2 FQGNSA. This CDR3 has 15 residues. V dropped 6 bases and J dropped 5; count of bases not matched to a gene: 7. The CDR3 coding sequence is TGTGCCAGCAGTGGACTAGCGGGAGTAACCGACGAGCAGTACTTC. It is translated as CASSGLAGVTDEQYF.

The CDR3 nucleotides are TGTGCCAGCAGAACTGGGACGGGTGAGCAGTTCTTC. This sequence encodes CASRTGTGEQFF. V gene TRBV28 combines with J gene TRBJ2-1; possibly TRBD1 or TRBD2 for D (5 bases each). The CDR3 is made up of 12 amino acids. V was clipped by 6 bases and J by 9 bases, with 12 bases between them. In germline, CDR1 is MDHEN, CDR2 SYDVKM. The variable domain in full, completed from reference TRBV28 and TRBJ2-1, reads DVKVTQSSRYLVKRTGEKVFLECVQDMDHENMFWYRQDPGLGLRLIYFSYDVKMKEKGDIPEGYSVSREKKERFSLILESASTNQTSMYLCASRTGTGEQFFGPGTRLTVL.

The chain carries TRBV7-2 and TRBJ1-1; TRBD1 aligns across 7 bases. The germline CDR1 and CDR2 sequences are SGHTA and FQGNSA. The junction had 4 bases not matched to a gene; V was cut back by 1 base and J by 5 bases. The CDR3 runs 14 residues. The CDR3 reads CASSLGARGTEAFF. The CDR3 coding sequence is TGTGCCAGCAGCTTAGGCGCCAGGGGGACTGAAGCTTTCTTT.

The chain has TRBV20-1 and TRBJ2-6; D not certain. This CDR3 is built from 15 residues. Germline V lookup: CDR1 DFQATT, CDR2 SNEGSKA (reference sequence). Between the trimmed V and J ends, which lost 0 bases and 1 base, there was a span of 7 bases. This CDR3 is CSARELSSGANVLTF. The CDR3, as DNA: TGCAGTGCTAGAGAATTATCGTCTGGGGCCAACGTCCTGACTTTC.

The chain employs TRBV3-1 and TRBJ1-1, with D unresolved. The CDR3 loop spans 13 amino acids. With 4 bases removed from V and 4 bases from J, the gap between germline ends came to 10 bases. Germline-derived CDR1 and CDR2 are LGHDT and YNNKEL (reference sequence). CDR3 in amino acids: CASSRSRGTEAFF. The CDR3 DNA is TGTGCCAGCAGCCGATCGCGGGGCACTGAAGCTTTCTTT. Full variable domain (remainder filled in from reference TRBV3-1 and TRBJ1-1): DTAVSQTPKYLVTQMGNDKSIKCEQNLGHDTMYWYKQDSKKFLKIMFSYNNKELIINETVPNRFSPKSPDKAHLNLHINSLELGDSAVYFCASSRSRGTEAFFGQGTRLTVV.

Comments on this clonotype: At one boundary the junction diverges from the germline segment, which might be a read error. This sequence joins TRBV5-6 and TRBJ2-3; D is uncertain. The CDR3 spans 15 residues. Germline V lookup: CDR1 SGHDT, CDR2 YYEEEE. DNA of the CDR3: TGTGCCAGCAGCTTGTTGGTAGATAGCACAGAGACGCAGTATTTT. Protein: CASSLLVDSTETQYF.

The chain employs TRBV5-4 and TRBJ1-4; 7 positions agree with TRBD1. The CDR3 extends over 15 amino acids. CDR1 and CDR2 from the germline V gene are SGHNT and YYREEE (reference sequence). V trimming: 4 bases; J trimming: 0 bases; junction bases outside the gene matches: 3. This chain's CDR3 is CASSRDSATNEKLFF. CDR3 in DNA: TGTGCCAGCAGCAGGGACAGTGCAACTAATGAAAAACTGTTTTTT.

This clonotype was detected a few times. The chain combines TRBV5-1 with TRBJ2-7, with a weak D call TRBD1 (5 bases). The CDR3 has 13 amino acids. V was pared by 3 bases and J by 0 bases, with 7 bases between. Germline lookup yields CDR1 SGHRS and CDR2 YFSETQ. CDR3 nucleotide sequence: TGCGCCAGCAGCTCGACAGTCTCCTACGAGCAGTACTTC. Translation gives CASSSTVSYEQYF.

This clonotype was observed at least ten times. The genes are TRBV5-1 and TRBJ2-1; D is perhaps TRBD1 (6 bases). Trimming took off 5 bases at V and 5 bases at J, with 17 bases between the two ends. The CDR3 contains 15 residues. Per germline, CDR1 SGHRS and CDR2 YFSETQ. The CDR3 here is CASRLLPGDDNEQFF. In DNA, the CDR3 is TGCGCCAGCAGGCTTCTTCCAGGGGACGACAATGAGCAGTTCTTC.